The rows below give T cell receptor beta chains drawn from one sample of a study of shared clonotypes between healthy human individuals. Method: immunoSEQ multiplex PCR; TCRdb's copy keeps in-frame clones and lacks some. The table has around 1.5 million clones, 95% to 99% seen once. The sample taken for sequencing was naive CD4+ T cells sorted from blood. The source is a man aged 25-45 years in good health. Each CDR3 is given with its conserved first and last residue. The order of the fields is CDR3 length, V gene, CDR3 protein.

cdr3_length: 15
v_call: TRBV14
cdr3_aa: CASSQFWLGQETQYF

cdr3_length: 16
v_call: TRBV28
cdr3_aa: CASSWGYGSGNQPQHF

cdr3_length: 14
v_call: TRBV28
cdr3_aa: CASIDVSRAYGYTF

cdr3_length: 15
v_call: TRBV2
cdr3_aa: CASSEVGLAIGELFF

cdr3_length: 13
v_call: TRBV11-2
cdr3_aa: CASSLSAPGTQYF

cdr3_length: 12
v_call: TRBV14
cdr3_aa: CASSQRTDEQYF

cdr3_length: 14
v_call: TRBV6-1
cdr3_aa: CASSEAGGGQPQHF

cdr3_length: 15
v_call: TRBV9
cdr3_aa: CASSVGGATNEKLFF

cdr3_length: 16
v_call: TRBV5-4
cdr3_aa: CASSQRTRGGLYEQYF

cdr3_length: 15
v_call: TRBV5-1
cdr3_aa: CASSPLWGSYNEQFF

cdr3_length: 15
v_call: TRBV28
cdr3_aa: CASSRSRGLAEKLFF

cdr3_length: 12
v_call: TRBV28
cdr3_aa: CASSGRIEPQHF

cdr3_length: 14
v_call: TRBV7-2
cdr3_aa: CASSPLNSNQPQHF

cdr3_length: 14
v_call: TRBV27
cdr3_aa: CASSPGQYTDTQYF